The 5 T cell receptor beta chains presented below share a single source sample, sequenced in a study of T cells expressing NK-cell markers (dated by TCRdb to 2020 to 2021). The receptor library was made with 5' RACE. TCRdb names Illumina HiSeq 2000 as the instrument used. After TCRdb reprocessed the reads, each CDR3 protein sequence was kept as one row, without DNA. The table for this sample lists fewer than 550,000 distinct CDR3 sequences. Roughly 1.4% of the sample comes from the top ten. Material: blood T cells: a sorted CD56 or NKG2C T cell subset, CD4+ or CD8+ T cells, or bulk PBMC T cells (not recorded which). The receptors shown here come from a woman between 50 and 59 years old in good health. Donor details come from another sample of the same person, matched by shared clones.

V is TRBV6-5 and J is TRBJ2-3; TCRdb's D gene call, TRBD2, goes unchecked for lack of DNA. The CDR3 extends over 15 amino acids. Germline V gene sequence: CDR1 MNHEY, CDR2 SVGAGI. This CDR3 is CASTSGTHSTDTQYF.

CDR3 residues: CSVEDLAGNTGELFF. This chain uses TRBV29-1 with TRBJ2-2. The germline V gene encodes CDR1 SQVTM and CDR2 ANQGSEA. The CDR3 length is 15 residues.

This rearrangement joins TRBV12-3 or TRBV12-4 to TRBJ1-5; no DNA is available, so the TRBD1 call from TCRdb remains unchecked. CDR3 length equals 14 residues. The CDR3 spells CASSDRVGNQPQHF.

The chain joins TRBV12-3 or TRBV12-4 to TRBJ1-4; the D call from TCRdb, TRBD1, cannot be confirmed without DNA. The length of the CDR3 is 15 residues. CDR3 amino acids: CASRAPGQEVGKLFF.

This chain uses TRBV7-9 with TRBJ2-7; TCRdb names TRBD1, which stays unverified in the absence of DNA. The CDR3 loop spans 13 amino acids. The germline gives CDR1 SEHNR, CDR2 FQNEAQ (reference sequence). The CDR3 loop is CASTPGWVSEQYF.